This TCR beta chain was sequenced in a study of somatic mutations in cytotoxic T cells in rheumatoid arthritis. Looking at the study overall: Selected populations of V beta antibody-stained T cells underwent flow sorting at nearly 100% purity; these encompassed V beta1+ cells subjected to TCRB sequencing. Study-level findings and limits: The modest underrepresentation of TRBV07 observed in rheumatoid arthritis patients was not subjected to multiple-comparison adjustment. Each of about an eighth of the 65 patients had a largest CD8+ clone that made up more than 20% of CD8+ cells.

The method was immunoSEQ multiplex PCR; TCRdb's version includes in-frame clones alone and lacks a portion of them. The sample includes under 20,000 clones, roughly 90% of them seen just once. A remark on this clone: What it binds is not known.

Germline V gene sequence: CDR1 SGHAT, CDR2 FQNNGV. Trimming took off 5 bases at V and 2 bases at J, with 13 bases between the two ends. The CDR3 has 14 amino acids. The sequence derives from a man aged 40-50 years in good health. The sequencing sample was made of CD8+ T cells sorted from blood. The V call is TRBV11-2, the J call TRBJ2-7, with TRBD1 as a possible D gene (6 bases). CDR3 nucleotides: TGTGCCAGCAGCCCTCGACAGGTGGCCTACGAGCAGTACTTC. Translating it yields CASSPRQVAYEQYF.